One sample yielded the 5 T cell receptor beta chains listed below, sequenced in a study of response to subunit inactivated influenza vaccine. From the RT-PCR reads, TCRdb called clonotypes with MiXCR, one entry per CDR3 protein. The data contain 500,000 to 550,000 distinct CDR3 sequences, around 7.7% of them singletons. Specimen: PBMCs from blood, collected roughly 24 months after vaccination. These receptors all come from a man aged 50-75 years who received an inactivated influenza vaccine.

This sequence joins TRBV20-1 and TRBJ1-6, with D hard to call. Germline V gene lookup returns CDR1 DFQATT and CDR2 SNEGSKA (reference sequence). CDR3 length equals 12 residues. V lost 5 bases, J lost 9 bases, and 11 bases lay in between. For the CDR3, the DNA is TGCAGTGCTTACCAGATAGGTTCACCCCTCCACTTT. Translation gives CSAYQIGSPLHF.

This chain joins TRBV20-1 and TRBJ2-7, with D tentatively TRBD1 or TRBD2 (5 bases each). The V gene's germline CDR1 is DFQATT and CDR2 SNEGSKA (reference sequence). V was shortened by 5 bases and J by 1 base, with 12 bases between the two germline ends. CDR3 length: 13 amino acids. As DNA, the CDR3 is TGCAGTGCTTGGGACCGTTTGTCCTACGAGCAGTACTTC. It codes for CSAWDRLSYEQYF.

This clonotype was seen many times. The chain combines TRBV11-2 with TRBJ2-7, with 14 bases matching TRBD2. This CDR3 spans 19 amino acids. Germline CDR1 SGHAT, CDR2 FQNNGV. J lost 2 bases, V lost 4 bases, and 13 bases had no gene match. CDR3 in DNA: TGTGCCAGCAGCTCTCCCCCGGGACTAGCGGGAGCTGGGGCCTACGAGCAGTACTTC. It encodes CASSSPPGLAGAGAYEQYF.

In this sample, this clonotype turned up many times. The chain recombines TRBV25-1 with TRBJ2-1, with a possible D match to TRBD1 (5 bases). The V end was cut by 7 bases, the J end by 3 bases, with 10 bases between. This CDR3 contains 13 residues. Germline-derived CDR1 and CDR2 are MGHDK and SYGVNS. The CDR3 nucleotides read TGTGCCAGCAAAGGGGCCTACTACAATGAGCAGTTCTTC. This translates into CASKGAYYNEQFF.

This clonotype was observed at least ten times. CDR3 residues: CASSAYKNNEQFF. Here the CDR3 DNA reads TGTGCCAGCAGTGCCTACAAAAACAATGAGCAGTTCTTC. The J gene is TRBJ2-1, the V gene TRBV12-3 or TRBV12-4; the D is unclear. The CDR3 contains 13 residues. V was shortened by 5 bases and J by 5 bases, with 10 bases between the two germline ends.